Presented here are 27 T cell receptor beta chains from one specimen sequenced in a study of blood T cell repertoires in COVID-19. Libraries were prepared by immunoSEQ multiplex PCR; TCRdb keeps only in-frame clonotypes and omits some of them. The sample lists roughly 120,000 clones, roughly 80% occurring once. The specimen was peripheral blood. The receptors stem from a human donor in a cohort sampled during active COVID-19.

The rearrangement joins TRBV19 to TRBJ1-5, with 9 bases fitting TRBD1. V dropped 6 bases and J dropped 9; count of bases not matched to a gene: 12. Germline CDR1 is LNHDA and CDR2 is SQIVND (reference sequence). The CDR3 is 15 residues long. The CDR3, as DNA: TGTGCCAGTAGGCTCGGGACAGGGCAAGGACCGCCCCAGCATTTT. This translates into CASRLGTGQGPPQHF.

This clone has more than one count but fewer than ten. V usage is TRBV6-5 and J usage is TRBJ2-3; 8 positions match TRBD2. The CDR3 sequence is 14 residues long. Germline loops: CDR1 MNHEY, CDR2 SVGAGI. V lost 7 bases to trimming and J lost 1 base; unmatched junction nucleotides: 4. CDR3 protein: CASTPAGGTDTQYF. CDR3 nucleotides: TGTGCCAGCACCCCAGCGGGGGGCACAGATACGCAGTATTTT.

This clone was seen a handful of times. The J gene is TRBJ2-1, the V gene TRBV18, with D possibly matching TRBD1 (5 bases). V lost 3 bases, J lost 9 bases, and 18 bases lay in between. Germline values: CDR1 KGHSH, CDR2 LQKENI. The CDR3 contains 15 residues. The CDR3 is CASSPLDSFGLEQFF. CDR3 coding DNA: TGTGCCAGCTCACCCCTCGACAGTTTTGGGCTTGAGCAGTTCTTC.

V and J are TRBV24-1 and TRBJ1-5, with D possibly TRBD1 on 6 matching bases. The CDR3 length is 14 residues. Trimming left V 4 bases short and J 6 bases short, with 12 bases between. Germline CDR1 is KGHDR and CDR2 is SFDVKD. CDR3 coding DNA: TGTGCCACCAGTGACTTTGACAGGACTCAGCCCCAGCATTTT. Protein: CATSDFDRTQPQHF.

The chain recombines TRBV6-5 with TRBJ2-7, with 8 bases lining up with TRBD1. Trimming took 6 bases from V and 3 from J; bases not matched to a gene: 4. This CDR3 contains 13 residues. Germline V CDR1 and CDR2: MNHEY, SVGAGI. CDR3: CASRGQVNYEQYF. In nucleotides, the CDR3 is TGTGCCAGCAGGGGACAGGTTAACTACGAGCAGTACTTC.

This clone has more than one count but fewer than ten. The chain couples TRBV15 to TRBJ2-5, with a weak D call TRBD2 (7 bases). The CDR3 loop spans 19 amino acids. Germline V gene sequence: CDR1 LNHNV, CDR2 YYDKDF (reference sequence). V shed 0 bases and J shed 2 bases, with 22 bases lying between them. The CDR3 reads CATSRDLDGGLDRQETQYF. The CDR3, as DNA: TGTGCCACCAGCAGAGATCTGGACGGGGGGCTCGACCGACAAGAGACCCAGTACTTC.

The chain couples TRBV2 to TRBJ1-6; D ambiguous. V lost 4 bases and J 3 bases, leaving 10 bases between the germline ends. Germline V gene data show CDR1 as SNHLY and CDR2 as FYNNEI. The CDR3 loop spans 15 amino acids. Written as DNA, the CDR3 is TGTGCCAGCAGTGGGGTAGGACTCTATAATTCACCCCTCCACTTT. Translated: CASSGVGLYNSPLHF.

The chain links TRBV10-1 to TRBJ2-7, with D hard to call. V was clipped by 5 bases and J by 7 bases, with 15 bases between them. This CDR3 is built from 13 residues. CDR1 and CDR2 (germline): WNHNN, SYGVQD (reference sequence). This chain's CDR3 is CASSIIVGSEQYF. CDR3 in DNA: TGCGCCAGCAGTATAATCGTCGGGTCGGAGCAGTACTTC.

The chain carries TRBV9 and TRBJ2-3; D may be TRBD1 (6 bases). The CDR3 has 14 residues. The V gene's germline CDR1 is SGDLS and CDR2 YYNGEE. V was clipped by 4 bases and J by 1 base, with 10 bases between them. CDR3 bases: TGTGCCAGCAGCTGGGGGCAAGGCACAGATACGCAGTATTTT. Its translation is CASSWGQGTDTQYF.

The V and J genes are TRBV10-3 and TRBJ2-7; 12 bases fit TRBD2. The CDR3 extends over 13 amino acids. Germline CDR1 reads ENHRY; CDR2 reads SYGVKD. V lost 7 bases and J lost 5; bases outside the gene matches: 3. CDR3 DNA sequence: TGTGCCATCAAGCCTAGCGGGGGGGACGAGCAGTACTTC. It translates to CAIKPSGGDEQYF.

As DNA, the CDR3 is TGTGCCAGCAGCAACAGGGGTCCGGGAAACACCATATATTTT. It translates to CASSNRGPGNTIYF. The V and J genes are TRBV5-6 and TRBJ1-3; 7 bases line up with TRBD1. V shed 4 bases and J 4 bases; nucleotides not matched to a gene: 5. CDR3 length: 14 amino acids. Germline assignment: CDR1 SGHDT and CDR2 YYEEEE.

The rearrangement uses TRBV7-8 and TRBJ1-4; 11 bases agree with TRBD1. After removal of 6 bases from V and 7 bases from J, the junction contained 7 bases not matched to a gene. There are 15 residues in the CDR3. Germline V gives CDR1 SGHVS, CDR2 FQNEAQ. The DNA for the CDR3 is TGTGCCAGCAGGGCCGGGGGACAGGGGGGTGAAAAACTGTTTTTT. Translating it yields CASRAGGQGGEKLFF.

This clone was detected a few times. The chain combines TRBV18 with TRBJ1-5; perhaps TRBD1 as D (6 bases). The CDR3 runs 16 residues. CDR1 KGHSH and CDR2 LQKENI come from the germline V gene. V was trimmed by 0 bases and J by 1 base, leaving 10 bases between them. The CDR3 region is CASSPPSGVSNQPQHF. The CDR3 region has the DNA TGTGCCAGCTCACCACCGTCAGGGGTAAGCAATCAGCCCCAGCATTTT. Full variable domain (outside the CDR3, taken from reference TRBV18 and TRBJ1-5): NAGVMQNPRHLVRRRGQEARLRCSPMKGHSHVYWYRQLPEEGLKFMVYLQKENIIDESGMPKERFSAEFPKEGPSILRIQQVVRGDSAAYFCASSPPSGVSNQPQHFGDGTRLSIL.

The chain has TRBV29-1 and TRBJ1-2; 7 positions agree with TRBD1. With 4 bases clipped from V and 4 bases from J, the junction kept 6 bases outside the gene matches. The germline CDR1 and CDR2 sequences are SQVTM and ANQGSEA. This CDR3 has 13 residues. The CDR3 here is CSVAGTESYGYTF. Written as DNA, the CDR3 is TGCAGCGTTGCCGGGACAGAGAGCTATGGCTACACCTTC.

This chain connects TRBV11-2 to TRBJ2-3, with D possibly matching TRBD1 (6 bases). Trimming pared 3 bases from V and 3 bases from J, leaving 13 bases between. The germline gives CDR1 SGHAT, CDR2 FQNNGV. This CDR3 has 15 amino acids. In DNA, the CDR3 is TGTGCCAGCAGCTTGGGACAAAGTCGTACAGATACGCAGTATTTT. Translated, it gives CASSLGQSRTDTQYF.

J is TRBJ2-7 and V is TRBV19, with TRBD1 matching over 11 bases. CDR1 is LNHDA and CDR2 is SQIVND in the germline V gene (reference sequence). There are 14 residues in the CDR3. The V gene end was trimmed by 5 bases and the J gene end by 6 bases; junction bases not matched to a gene: 6. CDR3 loop: CASSPDRGPGEQYF. The CDR3 region has the DNA TGTGCCAGTAGTCCGGACAGGGGGCCAGGCGAGCAGTACTTC. The variable domain in full, with the rest retrieved from reference TRBV19 and TRBJ2-7, is DGGITQSPKYLFRKEGQNVTLSCEQNLNHDAMYWYRQDPGQGLRLIYYSQIVNDFQKGDIAEGYSVSREKKESFPLTVTSAQKNPTAFYLCASSPDRGPGEQYFGPGTRLTVT.

This chain joins TRBV3-1 (or the pseudogene TRBV3-2) and TRBJ1-3; D call uncertain. Germline V gene data show CDR1 as LGHDT and CDR2 as YNNKEL (reference sequence). This CDR3 region has 15 residues. The ends were cut back, 1 base at V and 3 bases at J, with 10 bases in the middle. The CDR3 nucleotides read TGTGCCAGCAGCCAAGGATTCGGGGTTGGAAACACCATATATTTT. It translates to CASSQGFGVGNTIYF.

With respect to this clone: Other DNA sequences from this sample encode an identical CDR3 as well. The V and J genes are TRBV2 and TRBJ2-5; perhaps TRBD2 as D (6 bases). The CDR3 covers 15 residues. Between the trimmed V and J ends, which lost 3 bases and 1 base, there was a span of 12 bases. Per germline, CDR1 SNHLY and CDR2 FYNNEI. DNA for the CDR3: TGTGCCAGCAGTGATTACGCGGGGACCCAAGAGACCCAGTACTTC. It specifies CASSDYAGTQETQYF.

The chain joins TRBV6-2 or TRBV6-3 to TRBJ1-1, with 7 nucleotides matching TRBD1. This CDR3 is built from 16 residues. V lost 0 bases to trimming and J lost 1 base; unmatched junction nucleotides: 5. CDR1 and CDR2 (germline): MNHEY, SVGEGT. This CDR3 is CASSYSNHRGNTEAFF. DNA for the CDR3: TGTGCCAGCAGTTACTCGAACCACAGGGGGAACACTGAAGCTTTCTTT.

The chain joins TRBV11-3 to TRBJ2-2, with unresolved D. The CDR3 is 15 amino acids. Between the trimmed V and J ends, which lost 4 bases and 4 bases, there was a span of 13 bases. Germline CDR1 is SGHNT and CDR2 is YENEEA. Here the CDR3 DNA reads TGTGCCAGCAGCTCAGACGGTGTTGCCACCGGGGAGCTGTTTTTT. This encodes CASSSDGVATGELFF.

This clone has just one count. The V call is TRBV7-9, the J call TRBJ1-1, with unresolved D. This CDR3 region has 13 residues. V gave up 3 bases and J gave up 0 bases, with 5 bases separating them. Per germline, CDR1 SEHNR and CDR2 FQNEAQ (reference sequence). CDR3 in DNA: TGTGCCAGCAGCTTGCACATGAACACTGAAGCTTTCTTT. This codes for CASSLHMNTEAFF.

The chain links TRBV5-1 to TRBJ1-2; 8 positions match TRBD1. The germline V gene has CDR1 SGHRS and CDR2 YFSETQ. CDR3 length: 14 residues. Trimming removed 4 bases from V and 4 bases from J; junction bases left unmatched: 6. CDR3 nucleotides: TGCGCCAGCAGCCTAGGACAGGGTGGCTATGGCTACACCTTC. Translated: CASSLGQGGYGYTF.

For this clone: The germline gene is not matched at one end of the junction; a read error may be the cause. The rearrangement joins TRBV5-1 to TRBJ2-5; weak D call: TRBD1 (6 bases). Germline V CDR1 and CDR2: SGHRS, YFSETQ. This CDR3 comprises 14 residues. For the CDR3, the DNA is TGCGCCAACAGCTTGGAGCAGGGGAAAGAGACCCAGTACTTC. Encoded protein: CANSLEQGKETQYF.

This clone was observed a few times. The chain links TRBV2 to TRBJ1-3; D perhaps matches TRBD1 (5 bases). CDR3 size: 16 residues. CDR1 SNHLY and CDR2 FYNNEI come from the germline V gene. Trimming took 6 bases from V and 0 from J, leaving 15 bases between them. The CDR3 region is CASSFHGQSSGNTIYF. CDR3 DNA: TGTGCCAGCAGCTTCCACGGACAAAGCTCTGGAAACACCATATATTTT.

The chain recombines TRBV25-1 with TRBJ2-1; maybe TRBD1 (6 bases). Germline CDR1 MGHDK, CDR2 SYGVNS. The CDR3 is made up of 14 amino acids. V lost 5 bases, J lost 0 bases, and 8 bases lay in between. The CDR3 here is CASSKGGSYNEQFF. For the CDR3, the DNA is TGTGCCAGCAGTAAAGGGGGCTCCTACAATGAGCAGTTCTTC.

The chain couples TRBV6-5 to TRBJ1-2; 8 bases line up with TRBD1. The junction had 9 bases not matched to a gene; V was cut back by 5 bases and J by 7 bases. Per germline, CDR1 MNHEY and CDR2 SVGAGI. The length of the CDR3 is 14 residues. CDR3 bases: TGTGCCAGCAGTCGCGCACAGGGGACAGGTGGCTACACCTTC. It translates to CASSRAQGTGGYTF.

J is TRBJ2-1 and V is TRBV24-1; D uncertain. Germline V gene sequence: CDR1 KGHDR, CDR2 SFDVKD. The CDR3 length is 15 residues. Trimming removed 0 bases from V and 4 bases from J, with 9 bases in between. The CDR3 nucleotides read TGTGCCACCAGTGATTTGTTCGCGGAGTACAATGAGCAGTTCTTC. Translation gives CATSDLFAEYNEQFF.